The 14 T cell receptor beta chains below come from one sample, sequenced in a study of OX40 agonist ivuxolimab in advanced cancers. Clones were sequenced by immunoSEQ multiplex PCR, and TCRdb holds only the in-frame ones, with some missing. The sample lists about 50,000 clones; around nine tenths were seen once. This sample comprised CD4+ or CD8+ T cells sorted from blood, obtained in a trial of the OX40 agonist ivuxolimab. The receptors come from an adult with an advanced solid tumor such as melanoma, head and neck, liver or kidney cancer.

CDR3 in amino acids: CASSQGPQLGEQYV. CDR3 DNA sequence: TGCGCCAGCAGCCAAGGACCCCAACTGGGGGAGCAGTACGTC. The chain recombines TRBV4-1 with TRBJ2-7; D ambiguous. Germline loops: CDR1 MGHRA, CDR2 YSYEKL. V was pared by 1 base and J by 7 bases, with 14 bases between. This CDR3 comprises 14 residues.

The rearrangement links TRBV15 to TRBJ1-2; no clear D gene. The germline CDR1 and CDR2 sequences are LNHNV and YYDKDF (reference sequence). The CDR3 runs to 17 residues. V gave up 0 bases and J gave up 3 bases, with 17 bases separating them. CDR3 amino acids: CATSRELFTPRDYGYTF. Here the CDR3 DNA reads TGTGCCACCAGCAGAGAACTATTTACCCCCCGGGACTATGGCTACACCTTC.

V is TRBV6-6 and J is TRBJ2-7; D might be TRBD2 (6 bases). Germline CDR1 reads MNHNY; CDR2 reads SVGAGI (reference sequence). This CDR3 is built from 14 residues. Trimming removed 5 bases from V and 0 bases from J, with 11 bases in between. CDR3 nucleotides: TGTGCCAGCAGTGACGGGGGAAGCTCCTACGAGCAGTACGTC. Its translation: CASSDGGSSYEQYV.

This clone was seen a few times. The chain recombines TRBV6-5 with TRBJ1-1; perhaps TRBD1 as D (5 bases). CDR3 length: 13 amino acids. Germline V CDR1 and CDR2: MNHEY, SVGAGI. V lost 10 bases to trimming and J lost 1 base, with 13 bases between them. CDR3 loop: CATRGLSNTEAFF. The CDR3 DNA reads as TGTGCCACTCGGGGCTTGTCGAACACTGAAGCTTTCTTT.

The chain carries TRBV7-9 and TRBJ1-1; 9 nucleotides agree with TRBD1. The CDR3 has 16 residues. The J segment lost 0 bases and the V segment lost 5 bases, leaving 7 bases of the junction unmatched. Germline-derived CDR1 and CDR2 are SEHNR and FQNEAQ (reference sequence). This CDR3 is CASSPGQGEMNTEAFF. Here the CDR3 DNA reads TGTGCCAGCAGCCCGGGACAGGGAGAGATGAACACTGAAGCTTTCTTT. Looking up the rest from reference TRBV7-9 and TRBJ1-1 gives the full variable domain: DTGVSQNPRHKITKRGQNVTFRCDPISEHNRLYWYRQTLGQGPEFLTYFQNEAQLEKSRLLSDRFSAERPKGSFSTLEIQRTEQGDSAMYLCASSPGQGEMNTEAFFGQGTRLTVV.

The CDR3 region is CATTTQYF. CDR3 in DNA: TGTGCCACCACGACCCAGTACTTC. The rearrangement joins TRBV15 to TRBJ2-5; D gene uncertain. The germline V gene encodes CDR1 LNHNV and CDR2 YYDKDF (reference sequence). V was pared by 7 bases and J by 7 bases, with 1 base between. There are 8 residues in the CDR3.

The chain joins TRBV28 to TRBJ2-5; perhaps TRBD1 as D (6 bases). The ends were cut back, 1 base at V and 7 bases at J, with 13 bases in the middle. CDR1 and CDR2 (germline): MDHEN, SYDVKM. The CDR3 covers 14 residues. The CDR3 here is CASSLLQGLGTQYF. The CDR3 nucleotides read TGTGCCAGCAGTTTATTACAGGGTCTTGGGACCCAGTACTTC.

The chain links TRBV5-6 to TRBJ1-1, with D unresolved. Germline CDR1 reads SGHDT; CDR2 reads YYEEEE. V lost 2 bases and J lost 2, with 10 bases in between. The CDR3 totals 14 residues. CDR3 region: CASSLIGSNTEAFF. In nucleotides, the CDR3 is TGTGCCAGCAGCTTAATAGGGAGTAACACTGAAGCTTTCTTT. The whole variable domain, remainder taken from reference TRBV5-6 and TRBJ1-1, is DAGVTQSPTHLIKTRGQQVTLRCSPKSGHDTVSWYQQALGQGPQFIFQYYEEEERQRGNFPDRFSGHQFPNYSSELNVNALLLGDSALYLCASSLIGSNTEAFFGQGTRLTVV.

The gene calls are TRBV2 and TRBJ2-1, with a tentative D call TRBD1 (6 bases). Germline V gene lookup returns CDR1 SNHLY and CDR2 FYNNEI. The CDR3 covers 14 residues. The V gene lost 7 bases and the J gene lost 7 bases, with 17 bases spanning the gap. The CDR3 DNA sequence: TGTGCCAGCACGTGGGGGCCGGCCAAGAATGAGCAGTTCTTC. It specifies CASTWGPAKNEQFF.

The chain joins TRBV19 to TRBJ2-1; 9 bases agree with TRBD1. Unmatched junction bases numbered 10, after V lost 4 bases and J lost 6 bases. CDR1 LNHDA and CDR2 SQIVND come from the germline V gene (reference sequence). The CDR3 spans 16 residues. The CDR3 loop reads CASSTGQDRGGNEQFF. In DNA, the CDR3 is TGTGCCAGTAGTACGGGGCAGGACAGGGGCGGCAATGAGCAGTTCTTC.

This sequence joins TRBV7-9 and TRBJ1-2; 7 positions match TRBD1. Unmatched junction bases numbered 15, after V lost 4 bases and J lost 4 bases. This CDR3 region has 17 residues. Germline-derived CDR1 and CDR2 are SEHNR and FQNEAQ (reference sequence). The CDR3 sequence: CASSSSRQGTESYGYTF. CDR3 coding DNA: TGTGCCAGCAGCTCTAGCCGACAGGGAACCGAGAGCTATGGCTACACCTTC.

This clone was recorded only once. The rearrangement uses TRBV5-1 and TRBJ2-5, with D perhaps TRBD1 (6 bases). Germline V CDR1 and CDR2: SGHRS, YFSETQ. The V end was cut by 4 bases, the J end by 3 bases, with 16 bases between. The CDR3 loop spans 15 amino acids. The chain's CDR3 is CASSVVGGREETQYF. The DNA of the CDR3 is TGCGCCAGCAGCGTTGTAGGGGGTAGAGAAGAGACCCAGTACTTC.

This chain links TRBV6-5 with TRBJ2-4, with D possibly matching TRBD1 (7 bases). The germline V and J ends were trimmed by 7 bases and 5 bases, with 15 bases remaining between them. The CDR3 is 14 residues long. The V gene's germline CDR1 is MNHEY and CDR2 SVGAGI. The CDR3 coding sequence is TGTGCCAGCACCCAGGGGGGCCCCCAAAACATTCAGTACTTC. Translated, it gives CASTQGGPQNIQYF.

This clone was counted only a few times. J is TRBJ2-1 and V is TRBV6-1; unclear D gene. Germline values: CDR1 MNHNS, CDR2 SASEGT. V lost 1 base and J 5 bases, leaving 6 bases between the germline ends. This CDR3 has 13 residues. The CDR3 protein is CASSEEEHNEQFF. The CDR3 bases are TGTGCCAGCAGTGAAGAGGAACACAATGAGCAGTTCTTC.